These T cell receptor beta chains were read from a single sample in a study of cytomegalovirus exposure and HLA in healthy donors. Generated by immunoSEQ multiplex PCR, the TCRdb table keeps only in-frame clones and is missing some. The table records roughly 150,000 clones, roughly 80% of them present only once. Specimen: PBMCs. Receptors were obtained from a man aged 25-45 years in good health and CMV-seropositive. Each CDR3 is given with its conserved first and last residue. The order of the fields is clone size, J gene, V gene, D gene, CDR3 DNA, CDR3 protein. A D gene is named only where the DNA matches it firmly. Clone size is shown for a subset of rows, as once, few, many or a class of expanded clone.

clone size: -
J gene: TRBJ1-1
V gene: TRBV6-5
D gene: TRBD1
CDR3 DNA: TGTGCCAGCAGTGCATCGGGACAGATGAACACTGAAGCTTTCTTT
CDR3 protein: CASSASGQMNTEAFF

clone size: -
J gene: TRBJ2-1
V gene: TRBV7-2
D gene: TRBD2
CDR3 DNA: TGTGCCAGCAGCTTAGCTGGACTAGCGGGGGGGCCTTGGGCCTACAATGAGCAGTTCTTC
CDR3 protein: CASSLAGLAGGPWAYNEQFF

clone size: once
J gene: TRBJ2-2
V gene: TRBV7-9
D gene: -
CDR3 DNA: TGTGCCAGCAGCTTAGGTGGGGTCGGGGGGCTGTTTTTT
CDR3 protein: CASSLGGVGGLFF

clone size: -
J gene: TRBJ2-7
V gene: TRBV5-4
D gene: -
CDR3 DNA: TGTGCCAGCAGCTTGTGGGGGGATTACGAGCAGTACTTC
CDR3 protein: CASSLWGDYEQYF

clone size: -
J gene: TRBJ2-3
V gene: TRBV7-9
D gene: TRBD2
CDR3 DNA: TGTGCCAGCAGCTCGGGACTAGCGGGGGCACCGGGAGGCACAGATACGCAGTATTTT
CDR3 protein: CASSSGLAGAPGGTDTQYF

clone size: -
J gene: TRBJ1-3
V gene: TRBV7-7
D gene: -
CDR3 DNA: TGTGCCAGCAGCCTGAGCTTAAACTCTGGAAACACCATATATTTT
CDR3 protein: CASSLSLNSGNTIYF

clone size: -
J gene: TRBJ1-2
V gene: TRBV18
D gene: -
CDR3 DNA: TGTGCCAGCTCACCAATGGAAGGGGCGGGGGTTGCTGGCTACACCTTC
CDR3 protein: CASSPMEGAGVAGYTF

clone size: -
J gene: TRBJ2-1
V gene: TRBV7-9
D gene: TRBD2
CDR3 DNA: TGTGCCAGCAGCTTAGCCAGCGGGGTAGACAATGAGCAGTTCTTC
CDR3 protein: CASSLASGVDNEQFF

clone size: -
J gene: TRBJ1-1
V gene: TRBV11-2
D gene: -
CDR3 DNA: TGTGCCAGCAGCCCGGGGGACGGCCGTGAAGCTTTCTTT
CDR3 protein: CASSPGDGREAFF

clone size: once
J gene: TRBJ2-3
V gene: TRBV6-4
D gene: -
CDR3 DNA: TGTGCCAGCAGTGATACGGCTAGCGTAAGCACAGATACGCAGTATTTT
CDR3 protein: CASSDTASVSTDTQYF

clone size: -
J gene: TRBJ2-5
V gene: TRBV7-2
D gene: TRBD2
CDR3 DNA: TGTGCCAGCAGCGAGGCACTAGCGGGAGAGACCCAGTACTTC
CDR3 protein: CASSEALAGETQYF

clone size: -
J gene: TRBJ2-5
V gene: TRBV19
D gene: -
CDR3 DNA: TGTGCCAGTAGTATAGGGTGGGGCTTAAGGCAAGAGACCCAGTACTTC
CDR3 protein: CASSIGWGLRQETQYF

clone size: -
J gene: TRBJ2-1
V gene: TRBV28
D gene: TRBD1
CDR3 DNA: TGTGCCAGCAGTTCACAGGGGGCTTCCTACAATGAGCAGTTCTTC
CDR3 protein: CASSSQGASYNEQFF

clone size: few
J gene: TRBJ1-6
V gene: TRBV4-1
D gene: TRBD1
CDR3 DNA: TGCGCCAACCAGACAGGGCGCAATTCACCCCTCCACTTT
CDR3 protein: CANQTGRNSPLHF

clone size: -
J gene: TRBJ2-1
V gene: TRBV5-8
D gene: -
CDR3 DNA: TGTGCCAGCAGCTCGACTTTCTACAATGAGCAGTTCTTC
CDR3 protein: CASSSTFYNEQFF

clone size: -
J gene: TRBJ1-2
V gene: TRBV6-6
D gene: -
CDR3 DNA: TGTGCCAGCAGTGCAGGTGAATATGGCTACACCTTC
CDR3 protein: CASSAGEYGYTF

clone size: -
J gene: TRBJ1-2
V gene: TRBV11-2
D gene: -
CDR3 DNA: TGTGCCAGCAGCCCCCACAAGACGGGGAGCACGGGCTACACCTTC
CDR3 protein: CASSPHKTGSTGYTF

clone size: -
J gene: TRBJ2-6
V gene: TRBV19
D gene: -
CDR3 DNA: TGTGCCAGTACCCCGTCTGGGGCCAACGTCCTGACTTTC
CDR3 protein: CASTPSGANVLTF

clone size: -
J gene: TRBJ2-2
V gene: TRBV5-4
D gene: TRBD2
CDR3 DNA: TGTGCCAGCAGCTTTTCTCTCCTAGCGGGCACCGGGGAGCTGTTTTTT
CDR3 protein: CASSFSLLAGTGELFF

clone size: once
J gene: TRBJ1-2
V gene: TRBV29-1
D gene: -
CDR3 DNA: TGCAGCGGTGTTAGTCATGCGGGTGGCTACACCTTC
CDR3 protein: CSGVSHAGGYTF

clone size: -
J gene: TRBJ2-7
V gene: TRBV5-1
D gene: -
CDR3 DNA: TGCGCCAGCAGCTTGGCCTTCAGGGGACCCTACGAGCAGTACTTC
CDR3 protein: CASSLAFRGPYEQYF

clone size: -
J gene: TRBJ2-3
V gene: TRBV28
D gene: TRBD2
CDR3 DNA: TGTGCCAGCAGTCCATTCGGGACTAGCGGGAGGGGGGGCACAGATACGCAGTATTTT
CDR3 protein: CASSPFGTSGRGGTDTQYF

clone size: -
J gene: TRBJ1-2
V gene: TRBV6-5
D gene: -
CDR3 DNA: TGTGCCAGCAGGCCCCGAAGGACAGAGATCTATGGCTACACCTTC
CDR3 protein: CASRPRRTEIYGYTF

clone size: -
J gene: TRBJ2-2
V gene: TRBV5-5
D gene: TRBD1
CDR3 DNA: TGTGCCAGCAAAGACAGGGGATGGGCCGGGGAGCTGTTTTTT
CDR3 protein: CASKDRGWAGELFF

clone size: once
J gene: TRBJ2-1
V gene: TRBV27
D gene: TRBD2
CDR3 DNA: TGTGCCAGCAGTTTCGGGCGGGAGGGCGGTCGCTCCTACAATGAGCAGTTCTTC
CDR3 protein: CASSFGREGGRSYNEQFF

clone size: -
J gene: TRBJ1-3
V gene: TRBV6-1
D gene: -
CDR3 DNA: TGTGCCAGCAGTGAAGAAAGGGGAAACACCGTATATTTT
CDR3 protein: CASSEERGNTVYF

clone size: -
J gene: TRBJ2-1
V gene: TRBV7-9
D gene: -
CDR3 DNA: TGTGCCAGCAGCCAACTATCCGGGAAATACAATGAGCAGTTCTTC
CDR3 protein: CASSQLSGKYNEQFF

clone size: -
J gene: TRBJ2-7
V gene: TRBV7-9
D gene: TRBD1
CDR3 DNA: TGTGCCAGCAGCTTTGGATACGGACAGGCCTACGAGCAGTACTTC
CDR3 protein: CASSFGYGQAYEQYF

clone size: few
J gene: TRBJ2-7
V gene: TRBV19
D gene: TRBD1
CDR3 DNA: TGTGCCAGTAGCTACGGACAGGGGGCGGACGAGCAGTACTTC
CDR3 protein: CASSYGQGADEQYF

clone size: -
J gene: TRBJ2-5
V gene: TRBV9
D gene: TRBD1
CDR3 DNA: TGTGCCAGCAGCGTAGAGACAGGGCAAGAGACCCAGTACTTC
CDR3 protein: CASSVETGQETQYF

clone size: -
J gene: TRBJ2-1
V gene: TRBV27
D gene: -
CDR3 DNA: TGTGCCAGCAGTTTGATCGGGAATGAGCAGTTCTTC
CDR3 protein: CASSLIGNEQFF

clone size: -
J gene: TRBJ2-7
V gene: TRBV7-2
D gene: TRBD1
CDR3 DNA: TGTGCCAGCAGCCAGGACAGGGGGCCAGGGCAGTACTTC
CDR3 protein: CASSQDRGPGQYF

clone size: -
J gene: TRBJ1-3
V gene: TRBV30
D gene: -
CDR3 DNA: TGTGCCTGGAACCTCCCCCGGAGCTCTGGAAACACCATATATTTT
CDR3 protein: CAWNLPRSSGNTIYF

clone size: few
J gene: TRBJ2-5
V gene: TRBV11-2
D gene: TRBD1
CDR3 DNA: TGTGCCAGCAGCTTAGGGACAGGGGGCCACGAGACCCAGTACTTC
CDR3 protein: CASSLGTGGHETQYF

clone size: -
J gene: TRBJ1-2
V gene: TRBV5-1
D gene: -
CDR3 DNA: TGCGCCAGCAGCTTGGAACAAGACGGGAGATATGGCTACACCTTC
CDR3 protein: CASSLEQDGRYGYTF

clone size: -
J gene: TRBJ2-7
V gene: TRBV28
D gene: TRBD2
CDR3 DNA: TGTGCCAGCAGCCCCGTTCTAGCGGGAGGACCTCACTACGAGCAGTACTTC
CDR3 protein: CASSPVLAGGPHYEQYF

clone size: -
J gene: TRBJ1-2
V gene: TRBV28
D gene: -
CDR3 DNA: TGTGCCACCTCAGTAAGAAACTATGGCTACACCTTC
CDR3 protein: CATSVRNYGYTF

clone size: -
J gene: TRBJ2-3
V gene: TRBV28
D gene: TRBD1
CDR3 DNA: TGTGCCAGCAGGCGTACCGACAGGGGGAGCACAGATACGCAGTATTTT
CDR3 protein: CASRRTDRGSTDTQYF

clone size: -
J gene: TRBJ2-7
V gene: TRBV28
D gene: TRBD2
CDR3 DNA: TGTGCCAGCAGTGCCGCGGGAGGACTAGGAGCCTACGAGCAGTACTTC
CDR3 protein: CASSAAGGLGAYEQYF

clone size: -
J gene: TRBJ1-1
V gene: TRBV15
D gene: TRBD1
CDR3 DNA: TGTGCCACCGCCGGCGACAGGGGCACTGAAGCTTTCTTT
CDR3 protein: CATAGDRGTEAFF